The 16 T cell receptor beta chains below come from one sample, sequenced in a study of cytomegalovirus exposure and HLA in healthy donors. This PCR relied on a set of 60 Vbeta primers and 13 Jbeta primers. Generated by immunoSEQ multiplex PCR, the TCRdb table keeps only in-frame clones and is missing some. This sample carries roughly 200,000 clones, with almost 6.5% going to the ten biggest clones. The sequencing input was PBMCs. These receptors were collected from a man aged 30 to 45 in good health and CMV-seronegative.

The rearrangement links TRBV18 to TRBJ2-7; 10 bases line up with TRBD1. The CDR3 covers 14 residues. V gave up 3 bases and J gave up 5 bases; unmatched junction bases: 4. CDR1 KGHSH and CDR2 LQKENI come from the germline V gene. CDR3 in amino acids: CASSPTGGFDEQYF. As DNA, the CDR3 is TGTGCCAGCTCACCGACAGGGGGCTTCGACGAGCAGTACTTC. Full variable domain (remainder filled in from reference TRBV18 and TRBJ2-7): NAGVMQNPRHLVRRRGQEARLRCSPMKGHSHVYWYRQLPEEGLKFMVYLQKENIIDESGMPKERFSAEFPKEGPSILRIQQVVRGDSAAYFCASSPTGGFDEQYFGPGTRLTVT.

This sequence joins TRBV27 and TRBJ1-1; D perhaps matches TRBD1 (6 bases). Germline CDR1 reads MNHEY; CDR2 reads SMNVEV (reference sequence). This CDR3 has 12 residues. Trimming stripped 4 bases from V and 7 bases from J, with 10 bases between. This CDR3 is CASSSRGIEAFF. CDR3 DNA sequence: TGTGCCAGCAGTTCCAGGGGTATTGAAGCTTTCTTT.

CDR3 sequence (DNA): TGTGCCAGCAGCTTGGTCGGGGGATCGTACTCTGGAAACACCATATATTTT. Protein: CASSLVGGSYSGNTIYF. The chain recombines TRBV5-4 with TRBJ1-3; tentative D call: TRBD1 (5 bases). Trimming cost V 0 bases and J 0 bases, with 13 bases left between them. The CDR3 spans 17 residues. CDR1 and CDR2 from the germline V gene are SGHNT and YYREEE (reference sequence).

The V and J genes are TRBV10-1 and TRBJ2-1; D remains ambiguous. V lost 5 bases to trimming and J lost 6 bases, with 11 bases between them. Germline lookup yields CDR1 WNHNN and CDR2 SYGVQD (reference sequence). CDR3 length: 13 residues. The CDR3 region has the DNA TGCGCCAGCAGTTCCGATGTCAGCAATGAGCAGTTCTTC. Residues: CASSSDVSNEQFF.

The chain joins TRBV27 to TRBJ2-3, with 10 bases matching TRBD2. Losses at the gene ends were 6 bases for V and 8 bases for J; bases not matched to a gene: 8. Germline-derived CDR1 and CDR2 are MNHEY and SMNVEV (reference sequence). The CDR3 spans 14 residues. In DNA, the CDR3 is TGTGCCAGCAGAGCTAGCGGGAGTGGGGCTACGCAGTATTTT. Translating gives CASRASGSGATQYF.

This sequence joins TRBV2 and TRBJ2-5; 13 bases match TRBD2. The J call may be faulty, since TRBJ2-7 better matches the DNA end. From germline, CDR1 is SNHLY and CDR2 FYNNEI. This CDR3 has 16 amino acids. The CDR3 region is CASSDELAGGSYEQYF. The CDR3, as DNA: TGTGCCAGCAGTGACGAACTAGCGGGGGGGTCCTACGAGCAGTACTTC.

The chain carries TRBV25-1 and TRBJ1-2; 8 nucleotides agree with TRBD1. Losses at the gene ends were 3 bases for V and 4 bases for J; bases not matched to a gene: 10. This CDR3 region has 16 residues. CDR1 is MGHDK and CDR2 is SYGVNS in the germline V gene. The CDR3 reads CASSDVPTGAIYGYTF. CDR3 DNA sequence: TGTGCCAGCAGTGATGTTCCGACAGGGGCCATCTATGGCTACACCTTC.

With regard to this clone: The identical CDR3 is also encoded by other nucleotide sequences in the sample. V usage is TRBV9 and J usage is TRBJ2-2, with 11 bases fitting TRBD2. CDR3 length: 16 amino acids. Germline lookup yields CDR1 SGDLS and CDR2 YYNGEE. The J segment lost 4 bases and the V segment lost 2 bases, leaving 4 bases of the junction unmatched. CDR3 in DNA: TGTGCCAGCAGCGTTGCCGGGACTAGCGGCACCGGGGAGCTGTTTTTT. This translates into CASSVAGTSGTGELFF.

This sequence joins TRBV7-2 and TRBJ2-2, with a weak D call TRBD2 (5 bases). The CDR3 is 15 residues long. V was clipped by 0 bases and J by 4 bases, with 9 bases between them. Germline V gene lookup returns CDR1 SGHTA and CDR2 FQGNSA. CDR3 region: CASSLAGRATGELFF. The CDR3, as DNA: TGTGCCAGCAGCTTAGCCGGGCGGGCCACCGGGGAGCTGTTTTTT.

The V gene is TRBV10-3, the J gene TRBJ1-2; 7 bases match TRBD1. CDR1 is ENHRY, CDR2 SYGVKD, per germline. The CDR3 spans 14 residues. Trimming took 0 bases from V and 7 from J; bases not matched to a gene: 5. CDR3 bases: TGTGCCATCAGTGAGTCCCAGAGGACAGGTGGCTACACCTTC. Encoded protein: CAISESQRTGGYTF.

The rearrangement links TRBV5-1 to TRBJ1-2; D not resolved. The CDR3 length is 15 residues. The germline V and J ends were trimmed by 4 bases and 6 bases, with 19 bases remaining between them. Germline V gives CDR1 SGHRS, CDR2 YFSETQ. In nucleotides, the CDR3 is TGCGCCAGCAGCCCCAACTGGGCAGGAGGAAATGGCTACACCTTC. This codes for CASSPNWAGGNGYTF.

V gene TRBV25-1 combines with J gene TRBJ1-1; D remains unclear. Germline V gene sequence: CDR1 MGHDK, CDR2 SYGVNS. V was trimmed by 3 bases and J by 5 bases, leaving 13 bases between them. The CDR3 has 14 amino acids. CDR3 amino acids: CASSEAGSLTEAFF. DNA for the CDR3: TGTGCCAGCAGTGAGGCGGGGAGTTTAACTGAAGCTTTCTTT.

The CDR3 reads CASASRGVGKSPLHF. The CDR3 DNA is TGTGCCAGCGCTAGCAGGGGGGTCGGAAAGTCACCCCTCCACTTT. This chain uses TRBV5-6 with TRBJ1-6; 7 nucleotides align to TRBD1. The CDR3 is 15 amino acids. The V and J ends lost 7 bases and 10 bases, in that order; junction bases with no gene match: 14. The germline V gene encodes CDR1 SGHDT and CDR2 YYEEEE. Complete variable domain (other parts from reference TRBV5-6 and TRBJ1-6): DAGVTQSPTHLIKTRGQQVTLRCSPKSGHDTVSWYQQALGQGPQFIFQYYEEEERQRGNFPDRFSGHQFPNYSSELNVNALLLGDSALYLCASASRGVGKSPLHFGNGTRLTVT.

The chain combines TRBV12-2 with TRBJ2-5; the table calls TRBD2, which could not be checked here. TRBV12-2 is classified as a pseudogene. This CDR3 comprises 16 residues. The CDR3 DNA sequence: TGTGCAAGTCGCTTATGTTCCCGGAGAAGCCAAGAGACCCAGTACTTC. Its protein is CASRLCSRRSQETQYF.

The J gene is TRBJ1-2, the V gene TRBV7-7; TRBD1 aligns across 7 bases. This CDR3 contains 17 residues. Unmatched junction bases numbered 15, after V lost 7 bases and J lost 1 base. CDR1 and CDR2 (germline): SSHAT, FNYEAQ (reference sequence). CDR3 in amino acids: CASIIRQGRYHNYGYTF. In DNA form, the CDR3 reads TGTGCCAGCATCATCAGACAGGGACGCTACCATAACTATGGCTACACCTTC. Drawing the rest from reference TRBV7-7 and TRBJ1-2, the complete variable domain is GAGVSQSPRYKVTKRGQDVTLRCDPISSHATLYWYQQALGQGPEFLTYFNYEAQPDKSGLPSDRFSAERPEGSISTLTIQRTEQRDSAMYRCASIIRQGRYHNYGYTFGSGTRLTVV.

By frequency, this clone registers medium-sized. The chain employs TRBV27 and TRBJ1-5, with 8 bases identical to TRBD1. The ends lost 5 bases at V and 5 bases at J; junction bases unmatched: 5. This CDR3 spans 14 amino acids. CDR1 and CDR2 (germline): MNHEY, SMNVEV (reference sequence). The CDR3 is CASSQGAGYQPQHF. For the CDR3, the DNA is TGTGCCAGCAGTCAGGGGGCTGGATATCAGCCCCAGCATTTT.